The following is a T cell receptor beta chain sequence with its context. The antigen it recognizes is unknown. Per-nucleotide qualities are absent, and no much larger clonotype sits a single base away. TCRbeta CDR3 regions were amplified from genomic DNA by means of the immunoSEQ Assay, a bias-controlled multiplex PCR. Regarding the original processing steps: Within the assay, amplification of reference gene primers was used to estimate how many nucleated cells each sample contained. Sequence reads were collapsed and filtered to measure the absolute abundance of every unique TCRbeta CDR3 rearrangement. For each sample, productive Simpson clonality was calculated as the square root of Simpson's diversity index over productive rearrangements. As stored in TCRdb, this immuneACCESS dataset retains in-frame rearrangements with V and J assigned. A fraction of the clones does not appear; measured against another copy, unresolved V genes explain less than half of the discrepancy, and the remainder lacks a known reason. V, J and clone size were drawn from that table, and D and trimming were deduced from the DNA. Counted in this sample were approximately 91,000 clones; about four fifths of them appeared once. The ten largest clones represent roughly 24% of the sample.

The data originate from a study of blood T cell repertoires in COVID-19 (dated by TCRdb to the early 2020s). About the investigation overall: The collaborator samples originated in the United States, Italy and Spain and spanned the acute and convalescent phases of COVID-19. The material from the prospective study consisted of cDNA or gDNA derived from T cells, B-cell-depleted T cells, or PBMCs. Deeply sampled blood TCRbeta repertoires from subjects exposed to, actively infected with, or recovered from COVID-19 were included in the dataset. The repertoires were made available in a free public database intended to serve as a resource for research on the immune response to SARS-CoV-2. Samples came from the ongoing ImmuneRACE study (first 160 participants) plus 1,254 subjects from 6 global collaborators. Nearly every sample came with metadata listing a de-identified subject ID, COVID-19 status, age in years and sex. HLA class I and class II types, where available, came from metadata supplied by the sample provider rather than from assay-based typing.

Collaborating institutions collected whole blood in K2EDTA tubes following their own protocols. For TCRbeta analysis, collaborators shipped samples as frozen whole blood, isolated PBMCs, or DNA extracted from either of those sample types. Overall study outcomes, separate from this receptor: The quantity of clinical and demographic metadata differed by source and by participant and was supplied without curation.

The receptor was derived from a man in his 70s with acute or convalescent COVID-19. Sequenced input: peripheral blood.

The DNA reads TGCGCCAGCAGCTTGGGTGGGACAGCCTACGAGCAGTACTTC. It specifies CASSLGGTAYEQYF. This chain is built from TRBV5-1 and TRBJ2-7; TRBD1 agrees with 7 junctional bases. From the cysteine up to the phenylalanine, the CDR3 has a length of 14 residues. Kept here is only the CDR3 DNA, which spans 42 bases and is read in frame from base 1. Compared with germline, V lacks 0 bases and J lacks 2 bases; bases without a gene match: 2. The germline V gene yields SGHRS for CDR1 and YFSETQ for CDR2.